One and the same sample provided the 22 T cell receptor beta chains below, sequenced in a study of T-cell reconstitution after alpha-beta-depleted transplantation in children. For TCRbeta, the library was prepared with unique molecular identifiers. TCRdb reprocessed the PCR reads via MiXCR and lists one record per CDR3 protein. Found here are approximately 400,000 distinct CDR3 sequences, approximately 10% of them singletons; the top ten hold roughly 6%. The material was PBMCs from the stem cell graft donor, obtained from the stem cell graft. The receptor set was obtained from a human donor who donated a stem cell graft to a child with acute myeloid leukemia.

The rearrangement links TRBV6-4 to TRBJ2-2, with D maybe TRBD1 (5 bases). Germline V lookup: CDR1 MRHNA, CDR2 SNTAGT. V lost 0 bases and J lost 0, with 8 bases in between. This CDR3 contains 16 residues. The CDR3 loop is CASSDSTDPNTGELFF. The DNA of the CDR3 is TGTGCCAGCAGTGACTCGACAGACCCGAACACCGGGGAGCTGTTTTTT.

This clonotype was detected only a few times. This chain links TRBV6-2 or TRBV6-3 with TRBJ2-3; TRBD2 agrees at 11 bases. With 2 bases clipped from V and 5 bases from J, the junction kept 3 bases outside the gene matches. This CDR3 is 15 amino acids long. Per germline, CDR1 MNHEY and CDR2 SVGEGT. The CDR3 loop is CASSYAGLAGDTQYF. The CDR3 nucleotides read TGTGCCAGCAGTTACGCTGGACTAGCGGGAGATACGCAGTATTTT.

The rearrangement uses TRBV20-1 and TRBJ2-7; D possibly corresponds to TRBD1 (5 bases). Trimming took 1 base from V and 4 from J, leaving 8 bases between them. The CDR3 length is 12 residues. The germline CDR1 and CDR2 sequences are DFQATT and SNEGSKA (reference sequence). CDR3 DNA sequence: TGCAGTGCTAGAGTCAGGGCTTACGAGCAGTACTTC. This translates into CSARVRAYEQYF.

This clonotype turned up a few times. V is TRBV29-1 and J is TRBJ2-1, with D tentatively TRBD1 (6 bases). V lost 6 bases, J lost 9 bases, and 12 bases lay in between. From germline, CDR1 is SQVTM and CDR2 ANQGSEA. The CDR3 sequence is 11 residues long. CDR3 region: CSVAQGTEQFF. The DNA of the CDR3 is TGCAGCGTGGCCCAGGGGACTGAGCAGTTCTTC.

The chain uses TRBV5-1 and TRBJ2-1; possible D gene TRBD2, 6 bases. CDR3 length: 16 amino acids. The V end lost 4 bases, the J end lost 8 bases, and 22 bases lay between the germline ends. Per the germline V gene, CDR1 is SGHRS and CDR2 is YFSETQ. The CDR3 DNA sequence: TGCGCCAGCAGCGTATCGACAGCGATGGAGGGTTATGAGCAGTTCTTC. Translation gives CASSVSTAMEGYEQFF.

This clonotype has only a few counts. The J gene is TRBJ2-2, the V gene TRBV7-9; the D call may be TRBD1 or TRBD2 (5 bases each). Germline values: CDR1 SEHNR, CDR2 FQNEAQ (reference sequence). Between the trimmed V and J ends, which lost 5 bases and 4 bases, there was a span of 14 bases. The length of the CDR3 is 15 residues. CDR3 residues: CASSPGTLRTGELFF. In DNA form, the CDR3 reads TGTGCCAGCAGCCCTGGGACCCTGCGCACCGGGGAGCTGTTTTTT.

This clonotype turned up a few times. The genes are TRBV12-3 or TRBV12-4 and TRBJ2-1, with TRBD2 identical over 14 bases. Trimming at V came to 5 bases and at J to 9 bases, leaving 9 bases not matched to a gene. This CDR3 is built from 16 residues. The CDR3 bases are TGTGCCAGCAGTCCGCCGACTAGCGGGGGGGCGTTTGAGCAGTTCTTC. As protein: CASSPPTSGGAFEQFF.

This clonotype was recorded at least ten times. The chain couples TRBV20-1 to TRBJ2-1; 7 nucleotides match TRBD2. Trimming at V came to 0 bases and at J to 9 bases, leaving 17 bases not matched to a gene. The germline V gene encodes CDR1 DFQATT and CDR2 SNEGSKA (reference sequence). This CDR3 is built from 17 residues. The CDR3 spells CSARDRGGSPRPFEQFF. The CDR3 bases are TGCAGTGCTAGAGATAGGGGAGGGAGCCCCCGGCCGTTTGAGCAGTTCTTC.

V is TRBV10-1 and J is TRBJ1-1; TRBD1 matches 7 bases. In germline, CDR1 is WNHNN, CDR2 SYGVQD (reference sequence). This CDR3 spans 14 amino acids. Unmatched junction bases numbered 9, after V lost 6 bases and J lost 5 bases. CDR3 bases: TGCGCCAGCAGCCGAGCAGGGGGAGAGACTGAAGCTTTCTTT. It is translated as CASSRAGGETEAFF.

This clonotype was counted a single time. V gene TRBV4-1 combines with J gene TRBJ1-5, with 9 positions matching TRBD1. The CDR3 loop spans 16 amino acids. From germline, CDR1 is MGHRA and CDR2 YSYEKL. With V trimmed by 3 bases and J by 1 base, 4 bases remained unmatched. The CDR3 here is CASSHTGGASNQPQHF. The CDR3 nucleotides read TGCGCCAGCAGCCACACAGGGGGCGCGAGCAATCAGCCCCAGCATTTT.

This clonotype was seen a few times. This chain uses TRBV7-2 with TRBJ2-1; 7 bases line up with TRBD2. The germline V gene encodes CDR1 SGHTA and CDR2 FQGNSA. V shed 6 bases and J 5 bases; nucleotides not matched to a gene: 16. The CDR3 has 17 amino acids. The CDR3 reads CASRTQRGRRTDNEQFF. The CDR3 nucleotides read TGTGCCAGCAGAACCCAGCGGGGACGGAGAACTGACAATGAGCAGTTCTTC.

This clonotype occurred a few times. The V call is TRBV20-1, the J call TRBJ2-7; D is ambiguous. The CDR3 consists of 13 residues. Germline lookup yields CDR1 DFQATT and CDR2 SNEGSKA (reference sequence). Between the trimmed V and J ends, which lost 0 bases and 3 bases, there was a span of 9 bases. The CDR3 protein is CSARENVVYEQYF. The CDR3 bases are TGCAGTGCTAGAGAAAACGTTGTCTACGAGCAGTACTTC.

In this sample, this clonotype turned up many times. This rearrangement joins TRBV5-1 to TRBJ2-7; no clear D. Trimming removed 4 bases from V and 2 bases from J, with 10 bases in between. Per the germline V gene, CDR1 is SGHRS and CDR2 is YFSETQ. The CDR3 is 13 amino acids. In DNA form, the CDR3 reads TGCGCCAGCAGCATGGGCCAAGCCTACGAGCAGTACTTC. It is translated as CASSMGQAYEQYF. Together with reference TRBV5-1 and TRBJ2-7, the CDR3 gives the full variable domain: KAGVTQTPRYLIKTRGQQVTLSCSPISGHRSVSWYQQTPGQGLQFLFEYFSETQRNKGNFPGRFSGRQFSNSRSEMNVSTLELGDSALYLCASSMGQAYEQYFGPGTRLTVT.

The gene calls are TRBV5-4 and TRBJ2-2, with 11 bases fitting TRBD1. The CDR3 sequence is 14 residues long. V gave up 4 bases and J gave up 6 bases; unmatched junction bases: 2. CDR1 and CDR2 (germline): SGHNT, YYREEE (reference sequence). DNA for the CDR3: TGTGCCAGCAGCCTGGACAGGGGGCCCGGGGAGCTGTTTTTT. This sequence encodes CASSLDRGPGELFF.

The chain uses TRBV20-1 and TRBJ1-1, with D possibly TRBD1 on 6 matching bases. The germline gives CDR1 DFQATT, CDR2 SNEGSKA (reference sequence). The CDR3 is 16 residues long. The germline V and J ends were trimmed by 3 bases and 5 bases, with 22 bases remaining between them. The CDR3 DNA reads TGCAGTGCTAGGGGAGCTGATGGGGGGGCACGGACTGAAGCTTTCTTT. Translation gives CSARGADGGARTEAFF.

This clonotype was found a few times. V gene TRBV29-1 combines with J gene TRBJ2-7, with no clear D. CDR1 SQVTM and CDR2 ANQGSEA come from the germline V gene. The CDR3 totals 11 residues. With 4 bases removed from V and 6 bases from J, the gap between germline ends came to 10 bases. The CDR3 sequence: CSVGVSSEQYF. The CDR3 bases are TGCAGCGTTGGCGTTTCTAGCGAGCAGTACTTC.

This clonotype was observed at least ten times. V is TRBV12-3 or TRBV12-4 and J is TRBJ2-7, with 7 bases that match TRBD1. J was trimmed by 0 bases and V by 6 bases; bases with no gene match: 5. CDR3 length: 14 amino acids. The CDR3 sequence: CASSGQVGSYEQYF. The CDR3 DNA is TGTGCCAGCAGCGGACAGGTGGGCTCCTACGAGCAGTACTTC.

At least ten counts were recorded for this clonotype. The J gene is TRBJ2-5, the V gene TRBV3-1; D unresolved. The V and J ends lost 0 bases and 4 bases respectively, with 15 bases between them. There are 16 residues in the CDR3. Germline loops: CDR1 LGHDT, CDR2 YNNKEL (reference sequence). CDR3 bases: TGTGCCAGCAGCCAAGATACGGCTACGGTGGGAGAGACCCAGTACTTC. It encodes CASSQDTATVGETQYF.

V and J are TRBV20-1 and TRBJ1-2; D remains unclear. This CDR3 is built from 13 residues. With 5 bases removed from V and 8 bases from J, the gap between germline ends came to 18 bases. Germline CDR1 DFQATT, CDR2 SNEGSKA (reference sequence). In DNA form, the CDR3 reads TGCAGTGCTCCAATCGCCGCCGTGGGGGGCTACACCTTC. Its protein product is CSAPIAAVGGYTF.

The CDR3 bases are TGTGCCAGCTCACTTCCGACAGGGGGCCCAGATACGCAGTATTTT. Translating it yields CASSLPTGGPDTQYF. The V and J genes are TRBV18 and TRBJ2-3; 10 bases are a match to TRBD1. V trimming: 4 bases; J trimming: 4 bases; junction bases outside the gene matches: 5. This CDR3 region has 15 residues. The germline CDR1 and CDR2 sequences are KGHSH and LQKENI.

This clonotype showed up just a few times. The V and J genes are TRBV4-1 and TRBJ1-5; the D is unclear. The CDR3 contains 15 residues. V was cut by 6 bases and J by 2 bases, with 14 bases left in between. Germline values: CDR1 MGHRA, CDR2 YSYEKL. The CDR3 bases are TGCGCCAGCAGTCGAGGGCCGACGGGCAATCAGCCCCAGCATTTT. This translates into CASSRGPTGNQPQHF.

This sequence joins TRBV18 and TRBJ1-6; D ambiguous. The CDR3 has 14 residues. Trimming cost V 3 bases and J 3 bases, with 6 bases left between them. The germline V gene has CDR1 KGHSH and CDR2 LQKENI. The CDR3 sequence: CASSPVRYNSPLHF. The CDR3 nucleotides read TGTGCCAGCTCACCGGTCCGCTATAATTCACCCCTCCACTTT.